The 3 T cell receptor beta chains below come from one sample, sequenced in a study of blood T cell repertoires in COVID-19. This table comes from immunoSEQ multiplex PCR, and its TCRdb copy is limited to in-frame clones, with some not included. The sample carries about 280,000 clones, about 89% recorded once. Source material: peripheral blood. These receptors came from a middle-aged man with acute or convalescent COVID-19.

The rearrangement links TRBV11-1 to TRBJ1-1; D is perhaps TRBD1 (5 bases). The V and J ends lost 1 base and 1 base respectively, with 10 bases between them. Germline CDR1 SGHAT, CDR2 FQDESV (reference sequence). The CDR3 is made up of 15 amino acids. CDR3 region: CASSLGGLSNTEAFF. The CDR3 nucleotides read TGTGCCAGCAGCTTAGGGGGACTTTCGAACACTGAAGCTTTCTTT.

This sequence joins TRBV3-1 (or the pseudogene TRBV3-2) and TRBJ2-7; tentative D call: TRBD1 (6 bases). CDR1 LGHDT and CDR2 YNNKEL come from the germline V gene (reference sequence). The ends were cut back, 2 bases at V and 6 bases at J, with 14 bases in the middle. The CDR3 runs 14 residues. The CDR3 DNA follows: TGTGCCAGCAGCCAAAATGGGGGCACCGGCGAGCAGTACTTC. Translation gives CASSQNGGTGEQYF.

V is TRBV4-2 and J is TRBJ2-5; TRBD2 is a possible D gene (6 bases). The ends were cut back, 0 bases at V and 1 base at J, with 9 bases in the middle. The CDR3 has 15 amino acids. The germline V gene has CDR1 LGHNA and CDR2 YNFKEQ. The CDR3: CASSQDTGGQETQYF. The CDR3 coding sequence is TGTGCCAGCAGCCAAGATACCGGGGGCCAAGAGACCCAGTACTTC.